These T cell receptor beta chains were read from a single sample in a study of T cells in Graves' hyperthyroidism and ophthalmopathy. TCRdb used MiXCR to reprocess the multiplex PCR reads, holding one entry per CDR3 protein. The sample lists roughly 570,000 distinct CDR3 sequences, 15% to 19% occurring once. Input material: blood. These TCRs come from a woman in her 30s with Graves' hyperthyroidism. Each CDR3 is given with its conserved first and last residue. Fields, in order: V gene, D gene, clone size, J gene, CDR3 DNA, CDR3 protein. D genes are given only for firm matches. Clone size is shown for a subset of rows, as once, few, many or a class of expanded clone.

v_gene: TRBV19
d_gene: TRBD1
abundance: few
j_gene: TRBJ1-6
CDR3nt: TGTGCCAGCCAGACAGGGGCTAATTCACCCCTCCACTTT
CDR3aa: CASQTGANSPLHF

v_gene: TRBV27
d_gene: -
abundance: many
j_gene: TRBJ2-7
CDR3nt: TGTGCCAGCAGTTTATCGGCCGGGGCCAACTACGAGCAGTACTTC
CDR3aa: CASSLSAGANYEQYF

v_gene: TRBV4-1
d_gene: -
abundance: -
j_gene: TRBJ2-1
CDR3nt: TGCGCCAGCAGCCAAGATCCGACACGCAATGAGCAGTTCTTC
CDR3aa: CASSQDPTRNEQFF

v_gene: TRBV28
d_gene: TRBD1
abundance: many
j_gene: TRBJ2-7
CDR3nt: TGTGCCAGCAGTTTGGGCGGGACAGGGTTTCAGTTTTACGAGCAGTACTTC
CDR3aa: CASSLGGTGFQFYEQYF

v_gene: TRBV28
d_gene: TRBD1
abundance: many
j_gene: TRBJ2-5
CDR3nt: TGTGCCAGCAGTCTCAGACAGGGGTTGGGGCAAGAGACCCAGTACTTC
CDR3aa: CASSLRQGLGQETQYF

v_gene: TRBV5-1
d_gene: TRBD2
abundance: -
j_gene: TRBJ2-1
CDR3nt: TGCGCCAGCAGCTTGGTTGCTAGCGGCTCCTACAATGAGCAGTTCTTC
CDR3aa: CASSLVASGSYNEQFF

v_gene: TRBV6-1
d_gene: -
abundance: few
j_gene: TRBJ2-1
CDR3nt: TGTGCCAGCAGCCTAGCTCGGCGGGTCAATGAGCAGTTCTTC
CDR3aa: CASSLARRVNEQFF

v_gene: TRBV11-2
d_gene: TRBD1
abundance: many
j_gene: TRBJ1-1
CDR3nt: TGTGCCAGCAGCCCGGACAGGGGGCTTACTGAAGCTTTCTTT
CDR3aa: CASSPDRGLTEAFF

v_gene: TRBV30
d_gene: -
abundance: many
j_gene: TRBJ1-5
CDR3nt: TGTGCCTGGAGTAAAGGGTTGTCAGGGAGTGTCAATCAGCCCCAGCATTTT
CDR3aa: CAWSKGLSGSVNQPQHF

v_gene: TRBV5-6
d_gene: TRBD2
abundance: few
j_gene: TRBJ2-7
CDR3nt: TGTGCCAGCAGCTCTTCTAGCGGCCCCTCCTACGAGCAGTACTTC
CDR3aa: CASSSSSGPSYEQYF

v_gene: TRBV7-9
d_gene: TRBD2
abundance: few
j_gene: TRBJ2-1
CDR3nt: TGTGCCAGCAGCACAGCGGGACCCCGCTACAATGAGCAGTTCTTC
CDR3aa: CASSTAGPRYNEQFF

v_gene: TRBV28
d_gene: -
abundance: few
j_gene: TRBJ2-7
CDR3nt: TGTGCCAGCAGCCCTCCGGGGCAGGGACACTACGAGCAGTACTTC
CDR3aa: CASSPPGQGHYEQYF

v_gene: TRBV7-8
d_gene: -
abundance: -
j_gene: TRBJ1-1
CDR3nt: TGTGCCAGCAGCTTAGGAGGGACACTCACTGAAGCTTTCTTT
CDR3aa: CASSLGGTLTEAFF

v_gene: TRBV7-3
d_gene: -
abundance: many
j_gene: TRBJ2-3
CDR3nt: TGTGCCAGCAGCTCCCAGCAGGGGGGGCTGGGAACCCCAGATACGCAGTATTTT
CDR3aa: CASSSQQGGLGTPDTQYF

v_gene: TRBV7-9
d_gene: TRBD2
abundance: many
j_gene: TRBJ2-1
CDR3nt: TGTGCCAGCAGCTTAGCGCTTACTAGCGGGAGGAATGAGCAGTTCTTC
CDR3aa: CASSLALTSGRNEQFF

v_gene: TRBV6-1
d_gene: -
abundance: many
j_gene: TRBJ1-3
CDR3nt: TGTGCCAGCAGTGAATCAGTGGCCTCTGGAAACACCATATATTTT
CDR3aa: CASSESVASGNTIYF

v_gene: TRBV2
d_gene: -
abundance: many
j_gene: TRBJ2-1
CDR3nt: TGTGCCAGCAGTGTGGTTGTGCAGGGTGAGCAGTTCTTC
CDR3aa: CASSVVVQGEQFF

v_gene: TRBV7-2
d_gene: -
abundance: many
j_gene: TRBJ1-4
CDR3nt: TGTGCCAGCAGCTTAGCCGGCCAGTTTAATGAAAAACTGTTTTTT
CDR3aa: CASSLAGQFNEKLFF

v_gene: TRBV7-2
d_gene: -
abundance: many
j_gene: TRBJ2-1
CDR3nt: TGTGCCAGCAACTTAGAGGGCAATGAGCAGTTCTTC
CDR3aa: CASNLEGNEQFF

v_gene: TRBV27
d_gene: TRBD2
abundance: many
j_gene: TRBJ2-7
CDR3nt: TGTGCCAGCAGACTTGGACTAGCGGCCTACGAGCAGTACTTC
CDR3aa: CASRLGLAAYEQYF

v_gene: TRBV30
d_gene: TRBD1
abundance: many
j_gene: TRBJ1-1
CDR3nt: TGTGCCTGGAGTGTAGGACAGGCTACTGAAGCTTTCTTT
CDR3aa: CAWSVGQATEAFF

v_gene: TRBV10-3
d_gene: TRBD1
abundance: -
j_gene: TRBJ2-7
CDR3nt: TGTGCCACCGAGACAGGGAGCTCCTACGAGCAGTACTTC
CDR3aa: CATETGSSYEQYF

v_gene: TRBV29-1
d_gene: -
abundance: -
j_gene: TRBJ1-1
CDR3nt: TGCAGCGTTGTCGGTAGGGACACCGCAAGTGAAGCTTTCTTT
CDR3aa: CSVVGRDTASEAFF

v_gene: TRBV2
d_gene: TRBD1
abundance: -
j_gene: TRBJ1-5
CDR3nt: TGTGCCAGCAGTGTCCAGGGGGAGTCCCAGCATTTT
CDR3aa: CASSVQGESQHF

v_gene: TRBV11-2
d_gene: TRBD2
abundance: many
j_gene: TRBJ2-1
CDR3nt: TGTGCCAGCAGCCAGACTAGCAGCTCCTACAATGAGCAGTTCTTC
CDR3aa: CASSQTSSSYNEQFF

v_gene: TRBV7-8
d_gene: TRBD1
abundance: many
j_gene: TRBJ2-7
CDR3nt: TGTGCCAGTAGACCCGGGACAGACCTCTACGAGCAGTACTTC
CDR3aa: CASRPGTDLYEQYF

v_gene: TRBV12-3/TRBV12-4
d_gene: TRBD1
abundance: many
j_gene: TRBJ2-6
CDR3nt: TGTGCCAGCAGTTTAGCCGGGACAGGTTTCTCTGGGGCCAACGTCCTGACTTTC
CDR3aa: CASSLAGTGFSGANVLTF

v_gene: TRBV30
d_gene: -
abundance: many
j_gene: TRBJ1-2
CDR3nt: TGTGCCGGTAGGGGTGGAGGAGGCTACACCTTC
CDR3aa: CAGRGGGGYTF

v_gene: TRBV28
d_gene: -
abundance: many
j_gene: TRBJ2-2
CDR3nt: TGTGCCAGCAGTTTGTTAGGGGGACACACCGGGGAGCTGTTTTTT
CDR3aa: CASSLLGGHTGELFF

v_gene: TRBV7-2
d_gene: -
abundance: few
j_gene: TRBJ1-4
CDR3nt: TGTGCCAGCAGTTGGGAGATCACAACTAATGAAAAACTGTTTTTT
CDR3aa: CASSWEITTNEKLFF

v_gene: TRBV7-2
d_gene: -
abundance: many
j_gene: TRBJ2-7
CDR3nt: TGTGCCAGCAGCTGGACAACCTCCTACGAGCAGTACTTC
CDR3aa: CASSWTTSYEQYF

v_gene: TRBV7-2
d_gene: TRBD2
abundance: many
j_gene: TRBJ2-1
CDR3nt: TGTGCCAGCAGCTTAGTGAGTCGCGGGAGCGCCTACAATGAGCAGTTCTTC
CDR3aa: CASSLVSRGSAYNEQFF

v_gene: TRBV5-1
d_gene: -
abundance: many
j_gene: TRBJ1-1
CDR3nt: TGCGCCAGCAGCTTGGCCAAGGGCACCGGGACCCAAAAGGCAACTGAAGCTTTCTTT
CDR3aa: CASSLAKGTGTQKATEAFF

v_gene: TRBV28
d_gene: -
abundance: few
j_gene: TRBJ1-2
CDR3nt: TGTGCCAGCAGAAGGACAGCTACCTATGGCTACACCTTC
CDR3aa: CASRRTATYGYTF

v_gene: TRBV6-1
d_gene: -
abundance: -
j_gene: TRBJ2-7
CDR3nt: TGTGCCAGCAACTCCGATAGGGGGAGTCGGTACGAGCAGTACTTC
CDR3aa: CASNSDRGSRYEQYF

v_gene: TRBV10-2
d_gene: -
abundance: few
j_gene: TRBJ2-2
CDR3nt: TGCGCCAGCAGTGTCCCGCAGGAGGCCGGGGAGCTGTTTTTT
CDR3aa: CASSVPQEAGELFF

v_gene: TRBV12-3/TRBV12-4
d_gene: -
abundance: many
j_gene: TRBJ2-7
CDR3nt: TGTGCCAGCAGCCCTTTTCGGGGAGCCTACGAGCAGTACTTC
CDR3aa: CASSPFRGAYEQYF

v_gene: TRBV6-1
d_gene: -
abundance: few
j_gene: TRBJ2-7
CDR3nt: TGTGCCAGCAGTAAAGGGAGGGGGATCGAGCAGTACTTC
CDR3aa: CASSKGRGIEQYF

v_gene: TRBV7-6
d_gene: -
abundance: few
j_gene: TRBJ2-3
CDR3nt: TGTGCCAGCAGCTTTAGGGTGAGGGACACAGATACGCAGTATTTT
CDR3aa: CASSFRVRDTDTQYF

v_gene: TRBV7-2
d_gene: TRBD2
abundance: -
j_gene: TRBJ2-3
CDR3nt: TGTGCCAGCAGCCCCGGGGGGGTAGCGTCAGATACGCAGTATTTT
CDR3aa: CASSPGGVASDTQYF

v_gene: TRBV20-1
d_gene: TRBD2
abundance: many
j_gene: TRBJ2-4
CDR3nt: TGCAGTGCTAGAGGACTAGCGGGAGGCGGAAACATTCAGTACTTC
CDR3aa: CSARGLAGGGNIQYF

v_gene: TRBV30
d_gene: -
abundance: many
j_gene: TRBJ2-7
CDR3nt: TGTGCCTGGAAACCCACAGGGATCGAGCAGTACTTC
CDR3aa: CAWKPTGIEQYF

v_gene: TRBV5-4
d_gene: -
abundance: -
j_gene: TRBJ2-1
CDR3nt: TGTGCCAGCAGCCAGAACCGCCCCTCCTACAATGAGCAGTTCTTC
CDR3aa: CASSQNRPSYNEQFF

v_gene: TRBV12-5
d_gene: -
abundance: many
j_gene: TRBJ1-1
CDR3nt: TGTGCTAGTGGAATTGGCGGAGAAGCTTTCTTT
CDR3aa: CASGIGGEAFF

v_gene: TRBV7-6
d_gene: TRBD1
abundance: few
j_gene: TRBJ2-5
CDR3nt: TGTGCCAGCATGAGCACGGGACAGTTGTTCCCAGAGACCCAGTACTTC
CDR3aa: CASMSTGQLFPETQYF

v_gene: TRBV28
d_gene: TRBD1
abundance: many
j_gene: TRBJ1-2
CDR3nt: TGTGCCAGCAGTTTTGGGGACAGGGGGATCTATGGCTACACCTTC
CDR3aa: CASSFGDRGIYGYTF

v_gene: TRBV7-9
d_gene: -
abundance: few
j_gene: TRBJ1-2
CDR3nt: TGTGCCAGCAGCTCGTGGGACGGCAACTATGGCTACACCTTC
CDR3aa: CASSSWDGNYGYTF

v_gene: TRBV7-6
d_gene: TRBD2
abundance: many
j_gene: TRBJ2-3
CDR3nt: TGTGCCAGCAGCCCAAGGAGACTAGCGGGGACTGGTTCCACAGATACGCAGTATTTT
CDR3aa: CASSPRRLAGTGSTDTQYF

v_gene: TRBV29-1
d_gene: -
abundance: -
j_gene: TRBJ1-5
CDR3nt: TGCAGCGTTGGGGACGTAAATCAGCCCCAGCATTTT
CDR3aa: CSVGDVNQPQHF

v_gene: TRBV12-3/TRBV12-4
d_gene: -
abundance: many
j_gene: TRBJ2-1
CDR3nt: TGTGCCAGCAGTCGAGGGTATGAGCAGTTCTTC
CDR3aa: CASSRGYEQFF